One and the same sample provided the 25 T cell receptor beta chains below, sequenced in a study of sequential checkpoint blockade in melanoma (dated 2019 in TCRdb). The library relied on the immunoSEQ multiplex PCR assay. TCRdb holds this immuneACCESS table with in-frame rearrangements only. Some clones are missing; in checked studies, unresolved V genes explain under half, and the rest has no known cause. The sample table records fewer than 15,000 clones; roughly four fifths of these occur just once. The top ten hold 27% of the sample. What the treatment or condition label conveys for this sample: randomized to nivolumab then ipilimumab (arm A) or the reverse (arm B). This specimen consisted of CD8+ T cells sorted from blood (inferred from file names), obtained from a patient given nivolumab and ipilimumab in sequence. The origin of the receptors is a human donor with melanoma.

A few counts support this clone. The chain uses TRBV4-3 and TRBJ2-7, with D unresolved. Germline assignment: CDR1 LGHNA and CDR2 YSLEER. Between the trimmed V and J ends, which lost 3 bases and 3 bases, there was a span of 12 bases. The CDR3 covers 14 residues. CDR3 bases: TGCGCCAGCAGCCAGGGCGCAGTGGGCTACGAGCAGTACTTC. This codes for CASSQGAVGYEQYF.

CDR3 DNA: TGTGCCAGCAGCGGCGCGGGTACCGGGATGAACACTGAAGCTTTCTTT. Translating it yields CASSGAGTGMNTEAFF. This chain connects TRBV9 to TRBJ1-1, with no clear D. Per germline, CDR1 SGDLS and CDR2 YYNGEE. The CDR3 extends over 16 amino acids. V was shortened by 3 bases and J by 0 bases, with 15 bases between the two germline ends.

This clone came up once. The chain links TRBV2 to TRBJ1-6; 9 nucleotides align to TRBD1. The CDR3 has 20 amino acids. Per germline, CDR1 SNHLY and CDR2 FYNNEI. Trimming at V came to 0 bases and at J to 0 bases, leaving 9 bases not matched to a gene. The CDR3 DNA reads TGTGCCAGCAGTGAAGCGCCGGAGACAGGGGGGAGCTCCTATAATTCACCCCTCCACTTT. This gives the protein CASSEAPETGGSSYNSPLHF.

The CDR3, as DNA: TGTGCCAGCAGTACTCGGACAGGGTGGCACGAGCAGTACTTC. Amino acids: CASSTRTGWHEQYF. The chain uses TRBV28 and TRBJ2-7; 8 bases line up with TRBD1. J lost 5 bases, V lost 5 bases, and 8 bases had no gene match. The germline V gene has CDR1 MDHEN and CDR2 SYDVKM. The CDR3 sequence is 14 residues long.

The chain recombines TRBV4-3 with TRBJ2-5; 11 nucleotides line up with TRBD1. The DNA end lines up better with TRBJ2-7; the J call may be wrong. CDR3 size: 17 residues. Germline CDR1 and CDR2: LGHNA and YSLEER. The CDR3 loop reads CASSQHAVGQGAYEQYF. CDR3 coding DNA: TGCGCCAGCAGCCAGCACGCGGTGGGACAGGGGGCCTACGAGCAGTACTTC.

The table lists this clone with a few counts. Germline is not matched at one junction end, which may reflect a read error. This rearrangement joins TRBV6-1 to TRBJ1-2, with TRBD1 matching 12 bases. Germline lookup yields CDR1 MNHNS and CDR2 SASEGT. The CDR3 length is 17 residues. This chain's CDR3 is CAISETPRGQGAEGYTF. The CDR3 DNA reads TGTGCCATCAGTGAGACCCCCCGGGGACAGGGGGCCGAGGGCTACACCTTC.

V gene TRBV7-3 combines with J gene TRBJ2-7; a possible D gene is TRBD1 (6 bases). V was cut by 5 bases and J by 3 bases, with 20 bases left in between. This CDR3 is 16 amino acids long. Per germline, CDR1 SGHTA and CDR2 FQGTGA. The CDR3 nucleotides read TGTGCCAGCAGCCCAACGGACAGAGCCAAGATCTACGAGCAGTACTTC. Encoded protein: CASSPTDRAKIYEQYF.

The CDR3 reads CASSSTLNEAKNIQYF. CDR3 nucleotides: TGTGCCAGCAGCTCGACTCTAAACGAAGCCAAAAACATTCAGTACTTC. The rearrangement links TRBV7-9 to TRBJ2-4; no firm D call. This CDR3 is built from 16 residues. V dropped 4 bases and J dropped 0 bases, with 13 bases sitting between them. The germline CDR1 and CDR2 sequences are SEHNR and FQNEAQ (reference sequence).

The chain combines TRBV5-4 with TRBJ2-7; TRBD2 agrees at 9 bases. CDR1 is SGHNT and CDR2 is YYREEE in the germline V gene (reference sequence). The CDR3 has 14 residues. The V gene end was trimmed by 5 bases and the J gene end by 2 bases; junction bases not matched to a gene: 5. The CDR3 loop is CASRPSGVAYEQYF. CDR3 nucleotide sequence: TGTGCCAGCAGACCTAGCGGGGTCGCCTACGAGCAGTACTTC.

V usage is TRBV6-6 and J usage is TRBJ2-7; 10 bases are a match to TRBD1. Germline assignment: CDR1 MNHNY and CDR2 SVGAGI (reference sequence). After removal of 4 bases from V and 3 bases from J, the junction contained 3 bases not matched to a gene. This CDR3 contains 14 residues. The CDR3 loop is CASSSRDRGYEQYF. CDR3 bases: TGTGCCAGCAGTTCCCGGGACAGGGGCTACGAGCAGTACTTC.

The chain recombines TRBV19 with TRBJ2-1; no reliable D call. CDR1 is LNHDA, CDR2 SQIVND, per germline (reference sequence). Trimming took 5 bases from V and 9 from J, leaving 14 bases between them. The CDR3 runs to 13 residues. CDR3 loop: CASSPSGPLEQFF. The CDR3 DNA reads TGTGCCAGTAGTCCCTCTGGGCCACTTGAGCAGTTCTTC.

This chain joins TRBV15 and TRBJ1-1; tentative D call: TRBD1 (6 bases). The V gene lost 5 bases and the J gene lost 1 base, with 14 bases spanning the gap. Germline V gene data show CDR1 as LNHNV and CDR2 as YYDKDF (reference sequence). The length of the CDR3 is 15 residues. This chain's CDR3 is CATSLDRAGNTEAFF. CDR3 nucleotide sequence: TGTGCCACCAGCCTGGACAGAGCCGGGAACACTGAAGCTTTCTTT.

Comment on this clone: A read error is the likely source, as a far larger clone sits one nucleotide away. This chain connects TRBV5-1 to TRBJ2-7; D is ambiguous. This CDR3 region has 13 residues. Germline CDR1 SGHRS, CDR2 YFSETQ. Trimming took off 0 bases at V and 2 bases at J, with 6 bases between the two ends. The CDR3 here is CASSLEPTYEQYF. CDR3 coding DNA: TGCGCCAGCAGCTTGGAACCTACCTACGAGCAGTACTTC.

The CDR3 spells CASSYVGGPRDTQYF. DNA for the CDR3: TGTGCCAGCAGTTACGTGGGAGGGCCCCGGGATACGCAGTATTTT. The V and J genes are TRBV6-5 and TRBJ2-3; 7 nucleotides align to TRBD2. The V gene's germline CDR1 is MNHEY and CDR2 SVGAGI. The CDR3 covers 15 residues. V was clipped by 2 bases and J by 6 bases; unmatched bases: 8.

This clone was counted once. The chain recombines TRBV25-1 with TRBJ2-1, with 13 positions matching TRBD2. V was clipped by 5 bases and J by 7 bases; unmatched bases: 8. The CDR3 has 16 amino acids. CDR1 and CDR2 from the germline V gene are MGHDK and SYGVNS. The CDR3 here is CASSPRTSGSRNEQFF. The CDR3 nucleotides read TGTGCCAGCAGTCCCCGGACTAGCGGGAGTAGGAATGAGCAGTTCTTC.

This chain uses TRBV7-6 with TRBJ2-1, with a weak D call TRBD2 (5 bases). Germline CDR1 and CDR2: SGHVS and FNYEAQ. V dropped 8 bases and J dropped 4 bases, with 21 bases sitting between them. This CDR3 region has 16 residues. This chain's CDR3 is CASAVLTGSGYNEQFF. The CDR3 DNA is TGTGCCAGCGCTGTACTAACGGGCAGCGGTTACAATGAGCAGTTCTTC.

This rearrangement joins TRBV6-5 to TRBJ2-1; a weak D match, TRBD1 (6 bases). The germline CDR1 and CDR2 sequences are MNHEY and SVGAGI. The V and J ends lost 2 bases and 10 bases respectively, with 15 bases between them. This CDR3 is built from 14 residues. In nucleotides, the CDR3 is TGTGCCAGCAGTTACGAGACAGGCGGCAGGGAGCAGTTCTTC. Protein sequence: CASSYETGGREQFF.

This clone was counted a single time. V and J are TRBV11-2 and TRBJ1-1; unclear D gene. Trimming took 4 bases from V and 5 from J, leaving 14 bases between them. The CDR3 is 14 amino acids. Germline CDR1 reads SGHAT; CDR2 reads FQNNGV. The CDR3 DNA reads TGTGCCAGCAGCTCCCGCGGCAGCCAGACTGAAGCTTTCTTT. This sequence encodes CASSSRGSQTEAFF.

CDR3 in DNA: TGCGCCAGCAGCCATCCCCGGTGGGACAGGGGATCGGGAAACATTCAGTACTTC. Translation gives CASSHPRWDRGSGNIQYF. The chain recombines TRBV4-1 with TRBJ2-4; 10 nucleotides agree with TRBD1. Germline CDR1 and CDR2: MGHRA and YSYEKL. V lost 3 bases and J lost 6; bases outside the gene matches: 14. This CDR3 is 18 amino acids long.

V gene TRBV27 combines with J gene TRBJ1-4, with a possible D match to TRBD1 (5 bases). Germline loops: CDR1 MNHEY, CDR2 SMNVEV (reference sequence). The CDR3 loop spans 17 amino acids. The V gene lost 0 bases and the J gene lost 0 bases, with 11 bases spanning the gap. The CDR3 nucleotides read TGTGCCAGCAGTTTATCGATTGGGGCCTCAACTAATGAAAAACTGTTTTTT. Its translation is CASSLSIGASTNEKLFF.

The chain is built from TRBV6-5 and TRBJ2-7, with D perhaps matching TRBD2 (6 bases). Germline CDR1 reads MNHEY; CDR2 reads SVGAGI. The CDR3 runs 14 residues. V was cut by 2 bases and J by 0 bases, with 8 bases left in between. The CDR3 loop is CASSYPGSSYEQYF. CDR3 DNA sequence: TGTGCCAGCAGTTACCCCGGGAGCTCCTACGAGCAGTACTTC.

This clone came up once. The gene calls are TRBV7-9 and TRBJ2-7; 7 bases agree with TRBD1. Germline CDR1 reads SEHNR; CDR2 reads FQNEAQ (reference sequence). Trimming cost V 5 bases and J 7 bases; bases outside gene matches: 17. This CDR3 is 16 amino acids long. The CDR3 loop reads CASSPALGTAAFEQYF. As DNA, the CDR3 is TGTGCCAGCAGCCCCGCGTTGGGGACAGCTGCTTTTGAGCAGTACTTC.

This clone has just a few counts. This chain joins TRBV7-9 and TRBJ2-7, with D possibly matching TRBD1 (6 bases). The V end lost 6 bases, the J end lost 2 bases, and 11 bases lay between the germline ends. CDR3 size: 13 residues. CDR1 and CDR2 from the germline V gene are SEHNR and FQNEAQ (reference sequence). The CDR3 nucleotides are TGTGCCAGCAGTCAACAGGGTCCCTACGAGCAGTACTTC. Translated, it gives CASSQQGPYEQYF.

CDR3 sequence: CASSIGRSNTEAFF. CDR3 bases: TGTGCCAGCAGTATAGGGAGATCGAACACTGAAGCTTTCTTT. This chain links TRBV27 with TRBJ1-1; D uncertain. The CDR3 spans 14 residues. The V and J ends lost 5 bases and 1 base respectively, with 11 bases between them. Germline assignment: CDR1 MNHEY and CDR2 SMNVEV (reference sequence).

This chain connects TRBV7-9 to TRBJ2-2; TRBD2 aligns across 12 bases. V was pared by 1 base and J by 6 bases, with 6 bases of the junction left unmatched. Germline V CDR1 and CDR2: SEHNR, FQNEAQ (reference sequence). The CDR3 runs 17 residues. The CDR3 bases are TGTGCCAGCAGCTTAGTGACTAGCGGGAGTAGAGCCGGGGAGCTGTTTTTT. Residues: CASSLVTSGSRAGELFF.